These 25 T cell receptor beta chains originate from one sample sequenced in a study of cytomegalovirus exposure and HLA in healthy donors. With 60 Vbeta and 13 Jbeta primers, the PCR was carried out. Data came from immunoSEQ multiplex PCR; TCRdb stores just in-frame clones and leaves some out. The sample carries 100,000 to 150,000 clones, more than 15% recorded once. The sequenced material came from PBMCs. The receptors originated from a female donor in good health and CMV-seropositive.

V is TRBV30 and J is TRBJ2-3; 8 bases map to TRBD2. The CDR3 covers 15 residues. V lost 0 bases, J lost 15 bases, and 17 bases stayed unmatched. From germline, CDR1 is GTSNPN and CDR2 SVGIG (reference sequence). This chain's CDR3 is CAWSVLVGGAAGGYF. In DNA form, the CDR3 reads TGTGCCTGGAGTGTACTCGTGGGGGGAGCGGCGGGAGGATATTTT.

The gene calls are TRBV5-1 and TRBJ1-1, with D tentatively TRBD1 (5 bases). This CDR3 spans 14 amino acids. Germline CDR1 SGHRS, CDR2 YFSETQ. V lost 0 bases to trimming and J lost 8 bases, with 14 bases between them. The CDR3 DNA reads as TGCGCCAGCAGCTTGGAATACAGGACCGAAGAAGCTTTCTTT. As protein: CASSLEYRTEEAFF. The full variable domain, its missing parts supplied by reference TRBV5-1 and TRBJ1-1, is KAGVTQTPRYLIKTRGQQVTLSCSPISGHRSVSWYQQTPGQGLQFLFEYFSETQRNKGNFPGRFSGRQFSNSRSEMNVSTLELGDSALYLCASSLEYRTEEAFFGQGTRLTVV.

V and J are TRBV2 and TRBJ1-2, with D possibly matching TRBD1 (6 bases). V lost 3 bases to trimming and J lost 9 bases, with 14 bases between them. This CDR3 is 13 amino acids long. Germline CDR1 reads SNHLY; CDR2 reads FYNNEI. DNA of the CDR3: TGTGCCAGCAGTGAGGTCAGACAGGAGAGCTACACCTTC. Its translation is CASSEVRQESYTF.

This clone was detected only a few times. The gene calls are TRBV29-1 and TRBJ2-5, with a weak D call TRBD2 (5 bases). CDR3 size: 11 residues. In germline, CDR1 is SQVTM, CDR2 ANQGSEA. V lost 6 bases and J 1 base, leaving 6 bases between the germline ends. The DNA of the CDR3 is TGCAGCGTGGACTCCCAAGAGACCCAGTACTTC. This sequence encodes CSVDSQETQYF.

CDR3: CASSRGQNQETQYF. In nucleotides, the CDR3 is TGCGCCAGCAGCCGCGGACAGAACCAAGAGACCCAGTACTTC. This chain links TRBV5-1 with TRBJ2-5; D may be TRBD1 (6 bases). CDR1 is SGHRS, CDR2 YFSETQ, per germline. Trimming took off 4 bases at V and 0 bases at J, with 10 bases between the two ends. This CDR3 contains 14 residues.

The CDR3 reads CASSLVWSRDEQYF. The DNA for the CDR3 is TGTGCCAGCAGCTTAGTGTGGAGCCGCGACGAGCAGTACTTC. V is TRBV7-2 and J is TRBJ2-7, with no clear D. The V and J ends lost 1 base and 5 bases respectively, with 12 bases between them. CDR1 is SGHTA, CDR2 FQGNSA, per germline. This CDR3 region has 14 residues.

The sample holds a few counts of this clone. The CDR3 is CASSSTGGGGNTIYF. The CDR3 DNA reads as TGCGCCAGCAGCTCTACAGGGGGAGGTGGAAACACCATATATTTT. This chain uses TRBV5-1 with TRBJ1-3; TRBD1 agrees at 8 bases. CDR3 length: 15 residues. The junction had 5 bases not matched to a gene; V was cut back by 3 bases and J by 3 bases. The V gene's germline CDR1 is SGHRS and CDR2 YFSETQ.

A few counts support this clone. J is TRBJ1-1 and V is TRBV29-1, with TRBD1 matching over 8 bases. This CDR3 comprises 13 residues. Germline CDR1 reads SQVTM; CDR2 reads ANQGSEA. Trimming at V came to 5 bases and at J to 2 bases, leaving 4 bases not matched to a gene. The chain's CDR3 is CSVKTGANTEAFF. In DNA form, the CDR3 reads TGCAGCGTTAAGACAGGGGCCAACACTGAAGCTTTCTTT.

The chain joins TRBV7-9 to TRBJ1-1; D may be TRBD1 (6 bases). Germline V gives CDR1 SEHNR, CDR2 FQNEAQ (reference sequence). This CDR3 is built from 15 residues. The V and J ends lost 6 bases and 4 bases respectively, with 18 bases between them. Here the CDR3 reads CASRPDRPALTEAFF. Written as DNA, the CDR3 is TGTGCCAGCAGACCCGACAGGCCAGCCCTCACTGAAGCTTTCTTT.

The table lists this clone with a few counts. CDR3 bases: TGCGCCAGCAGCTTGGTGTCTAGCGGGACCTACGAGCAGTACTTC. This translates into CASSLVSSGTYEQYF. The rearrangement joins TRBV5-1 to TRBJ2-7; 9 bases align to TRBD2. V shed 0 bases, J shed 2 bases, and the junction held 3 bases outside the gene matches. This CDR3 has 15 residues. Germline CDR1 and CDR2: SGHRS and YFSETQ.

This clone was detected a few times. The rearrangement links TRBV7-2 to TRBJ1-3; the match to TRBD1 covers 8 bases. Germline V gene sequence: CDR1 SGHTA, CDR2 FQGNSA. The length of the CDR3 is 13 residues. Trimming cost V 2 bases and J 6 bases; bases outside gene matches: 0. The CDR3 nucleotides read TGTGCCAGCAGCTTACAGGGGGCAAACACCATATATTTT. It specifies CASSLQGANTIYF.

The CDR3 here is CASSFWGGMNTEAFF. As DNA, the CDR3 is TGTGCCAGCAGCTTTTGGGGGGGTATGAACACTGAAGCTTTCTTT. This chain uses TRBV7-9 with TRBJ1-1; D is possibly TRBD1 (5 bases). The CDR3 spans 15 residues. Trimming took off 3 bases at V and 0 bases at J, with 11 bases between the two ends. Germline-derived CDR1 and CDR2 are SEHNR and FQNEAQ (reference sequence).

CDR3 region: CASGLAGTGELFF. CDR3 in DNA: TGTGCCAGCGGTCTAGCGGGAACCGGGGAGCTGTTTTTT. J is TRBJ2-2 and V is TRBV6-5; 9 bases align to TRBD2. V lost 8 bases to trimming and J lost 5 bases; unmatched junction nucleotides: 3. CDR1 is MNHEY, CDR2 SVGAGI, per germline. The CDR3 spans 13 residues.

This chain uses TRBV29-1 with TRBJ1-2; TRBD1 agrees at 7 bases. V gave up 0 bases and J gave up 0 bases; unmatched junction bases: 10. CDR1 SQVTM and CDR2 ANQGSEA come from the germline V gene. The CDR3 length is 17 residues. Here the CDR3 reads CSVEDGETGLANYGYTF. The CDR3 coding sequence is TGCAGCGTTGAAGATGGGGAGACAGGGTTAGCTAACTATGGCTACACCTTC.

The chain links TRBV28 to TRBJ1-2, with D hard to call. The CDR3 runs 15 residues. Germline-derived CDR1 and CDR2 are MDHEN and SYDVKM. Trimming shortened V by 6 bases and J by 2 bases, and 16 bases separated the two germline ends. This chain's CDR3 is CASSLTIMVNYGYTF. The CDR3 nucleotides read TGTGCCAGCAGCCTTACAATTATGGTGAACTATGGCTACACCTTC.

This clone showed up just a few times. The chain combines TRBV5-1 with TRBJ2-7, with 12 bases aligning to TRBD2. With V trimmed by 7 bases and J by 3 bases, 20 bases remained unmatched. Germline values: CDR1 SGHRS, CDR2 YFSETQ. The CDR3 contains 19 residues. The CDR3 sequence: CASRETGASGREGGYEQYF. The CDR3 DNA reads as TGCGCCAGCCGAGAAACAGGCGCTAGCGGGAGGGAAGGGGGCTACGAGCAGTACTTC.

This clone was seen a handful of times. V gene TRBV5-4 combines with J gene TRBJ1-3; D may be TRBD1 (6 bases). Deletions cut 4 bases from V and 4 bases from J, with 15 bases between. This CDR3 is 15 amino acids long. From germline, CDR1 is SGHNT and CDR2 YYREEE (reference sequence). CDR3 DNA sequence: TGTGCCAGCAGCGCCCAGGGGTTCGGCGGAAACACCATATATTTT. Translated, it gives CASSAQGFGGNTIYF.

In its sample, this clone is medium-sized (0.01 to 0.1%). This rearrangement joins TRBV4-3 to TRBJ2-6; 7 positions match TRBD2. This CDR3 has 16 residues. J gave up 0 bases and V 1 base, and 0 bases lay outside the gene matches. CDR1 LGHNA and CDR2 YSLEER come from the germline V gene. The CDR3 DNA sequence: TGCGCCAGCAGCCAAGCTAGCGGCTCTGGGGCCAACGTCCTGACTTTC. Translation gives CASSQASGSGANVLTF.

This clone came up a few times. The chain is built from TRBV28 and TRBJ1-1, with 7 bases that match TRBD1. The CDR3 spans 16 residues. V lost 5 bases and J lost 0; bases outside the gene matches: 9. Germline V gene sequence: CDR1 MDHEN, CDR2 SYDVKM. CDR3 region: CASSLWTGVMNTEAFF. CDR3 DNA: TGTGCCAGCAGTCTCTGGACAGGTGTTATGAACACTGAAGCTTTCTTT.

The rearrangement joins TRBV2 to TRBJ2-2; TRBD1 agrees at 7 bases. Trimming cost V 1 base and J 4 bases; bases outside gene matches: 9. The germline CDR1 and CDR2 sequences are SNHLY and FYNNEI. The CDR3 length is 17 residues. The CDR3 DNA follows: TGTGCCAGCAGTGAAGGTCTCAACAGGGGCGGCACCGGGGAGCTGTTTTTT. Translation: CASSEGLNRGGTGELFF.

The gene calls are TRBV6-1 and TRBJ1-1, with TRBD1 as a possible D gene (6 bases). The CDR3 loop spans 17 amino acids. Trimming took 0 bases from V and 1 from J, leaving 15 bases between them. The germline gives CDR1 MNHNS, CDR2 SASEGT. Here the CDR3 reads CASSEATGMMGNTEAFF. CDR3 DNA sequence: TGTGCCAGCAGTGAAGCCACAGGGATGATGGGGAACACTGAAGCTTTCTTT.

This clone occurred a few times. The rearrangement joins TRBV4-3 to TRBJ2-7, with TRBD1 matching 9 bases. The CDR3 has 15 amino acids. The germline CDR1 and CDR2 sequences are LGHNA and YSLEER. V dropped 3 bases and J dropped 0; count of bases not matched to a gene: 3. The CDR3 loop is CASSQGQGLSYEQYF. The CDR3, as DNA: TGCGCCAGCAGCCAGGGACAGGGCCTCTCCTACGAGCAGTACTTC.

In this sample, this clone turned up a few times. This chain connects TRBV19 to TRBJ1-1, with D possibly TRBD1 on 5 matching bases. The CDR3 is 16 amino acids. Trimming stripped 4 bases from V and 1 base from J, with 16 bases between. Germline V gene lookup returns CDR1 LNHDA and CDR2 SQIVND (reference sequence). The CDR3 coding sequence is TGTGCCAGTAGTACCCGGGCGGACAAGAAGAACACTGAAGCTTTCTTT. Translation gives CASSTRADKKNTEAFF.

The chain couples TRBV10-2 to TRBJ2-1, with 8 bases lining up with TRBD2. Trimming removed 8 bases from V and 5 bases from J; junction bases left unmatched: 5. The germline V gene encodes CDR1 WSHSY and CDR2 SAAADI. The CDR3 extends over 13 amino acids. CDR3 residues: CASALAGHNEQFF. Written as DNA, the CDR3 is TGCGCCAGCGCGCTAGCGGGTCACAATGAGCAGTTCTTC.

The CDR3 loop reads CASSQESTGGRTDTQYF. The CDR3 DNA reads TGCGCCAGCAGCCAAGAGTCGACAGGCGGTCGCACAGATACGCAGTATTTT. V usage is TRBV4-1 and J usage is TRBJ2-3; a weak D match, TRBD1 (6 bases). V was cut by 0 bases and J by 1 base, with 14 bases left in between. The CDR3 has 17 residues. The germline CDR1 and CDR2 sequences are MGHRA and YSYEKL.